This TCR beta chain was obtained from a study of early T cells in non-severe SARS-CoV-2 infection. Study at large: From unsorted whole blood, bulk RNA was sequenced, and the chains remained unpaired. Broader study findings: Matching against VDJdb likely underestimated virus-specific expansions, favoring anti-spike CD8.

Attachment of unique molecular identifiers was made to individual cDNA molecules. TCRdb used MiXCR to reprocess the 5' RACE reads, holding one entry per CDR3 protein. The sample lists roughly 83,000 distinct CDR3 sequences, about an eighth occurring once. Points on this clonotype: Its antigen is unknown.

With 10 bases removed from V and 0 bases from J, the gap between germline ends came to 14 bases. There are 13 residues in the CDR3. Looked up from germline, CDR1 is SGHRS and CDR2 is YFSETQ. The receptor comes from an adult who was a healthcare worker with PCR-confirmed SARS-CoV-2 infection or an uninfected control (not recorded which). The source material was whole blood, sampled at baseline. V usage is TRBV5-1 and J usage is TRBJ2-7, with D perhaps matching TRBD2 (6 bases). Here the CDR3 DNA reads TGCGCCTCGCGGGACCCCGGCTCCTACGAGCAGTACTTC. It codes for CASRDPGSYEQYF.